The T cell receptor beta chain under discussion was sequenced for a study of CD8+ T cells in alopecia areata. Study-level results: Many of the expanded lesional clones endured in scalp and blood while on tofacitinib. Administration of tofacitinib significantly diminished scalp clonality and expanded CD8+ clones within the top 100.

This CDR3 has 17 residues. From germline, CDR1 is MGHRA and CDR2 YSYEKL. With V trimmed by 0 bases and J by 1 base, 9 bases remained unmatched. Indicated treatment: oral pan-JAK inhibitor, 5-10 mg twice daily. Those with alopecia areata gave lesional scalp punch biopsies and peripheral blood. RNA was extracted and reverse transcribed into cDNA as the sequencing template. TCRdb's copy holds only in-frame clones and misses some; the assay was immunoSEQ multiplex PCR. Of some 150,000 clones in the sample, 45% to 60% were seen once. A word on this clone: Its target is not known.

Material: CD8+ T cells sorted from blood, obtained at week 4, from a patient treated with tofacitinib. The clonotype comes from a human donor with alopecia areata. This chain connects TRBV4-1 to TRBJ2-7, with TRBD2 matching 7 bases. CDR3 region: CASSQEAVGGESYEQYF. The CDR3 DNA follows: TGCGCCAGCAGCCAAGAGGCGGTTGGGGGGGAGTCCTACGAGCAGTACTTC.